This TCR beta chain was captured by sequencing in a study of cytomegalovirus exposure and HLA in healthy donors. Study results and caveats: Presence/absence analyses took donor sequencing depth as roughly uniform.

Per germline, CDR1 SEHNR and CDR2 FQNEAQ (reference sequence). CDR3 size: 14 residues. V dropped 5 bases and J dropped 4 bases, with 13 bases sitting between them. As regards this clone: No antigen is known for it.

The PCR made use of 60 Vbeta and 13 Jbeta primers. Profiling relied on immunoSEQ multiplex PCR, and the TCRdb table lists in-frame clones only, not all of them. The sample contains 150,000 to 200,000 clones, around 85% of which appear only once. Material: PBMCs. The source of this sequence is a man between 35 and 55 years old in good health and CMV-seronegative. The chain couples TRBV7-9 to TRBJ2-3, with a weak D call TRBD1 (5 bases). CDR3 nucleotide sequence: TGTGCCAGCAGCCCGACAGAGTCCGCAGATACGCAGTATTTT. It specifies CASSPTESADTQYF.